What follows are 14 T cell receptor beta chains derived from one specimen sequenced in a study of blood T cell repertoires in COVID-19. Clones were sequenced by immunoSEQ multiplex PCR, and TCRdb holds only the in-frame ones, with some missing. The sample shows roughly 100,000 clones, more than 85% of them seen only once. The sample taken for sequencing was peripheral blood. Receptors were obtained from a man aged 18 to 30 with acute or convalescent COVID-19.

V is TRBV5-1 and J is TRBJ1-4; 8 bases match TRBD1. V was clipped by 4 bases and J by 6 bases; unmatched bases: 5. Germline lookup yields CDR1 SGHRS and CDR2 YFSETQ. This CDR3 has 14 residues. The CDR3 DNA is TGCGCCAGCAGCCTTGGACAGGGATATGAAAAACTGTTTTTT. It codes for CASSLGQGYEKLFF.

The chain carries TRBV5-6 and TRBJ1-2; 8 bases match TRBD1. V lost 1 base and J lost 2; bases outside the gene matches: 13. The CDR3 totals 18 residues. CDR1 is SGHDT, CDR2 YYEEEE, per germline. The CDR3 sequence is CASSLRPQGGFLNYGYTF. CDR3 coding DNA: TGTGCCAGCAGCTTGAGACCACAGGGGGGCTTTCTAAACTATGGCTACACCTTC.

The chain combines TRBV30 with TRBJ2-2; 9 bases line up with TRBD2. The CDR3 has 15 residues. V trimming: 8 bases; J trimming: 6 bases; junction bases outside the gene matches: 13. CDR1 and CDR2 (germline): GTSNPN, SVGIG (reference sequence). The CDR3 loop is CAGVELAGFAGELFF. In DNA, the CDR3 is TGTGCCGGGGTTGAGCTAGCGGGATTCGCCGGGGAGCTGTTTTTT.

This chain connects TRBV6-2 or TRBV6-3 to TRBJ1-3; D uncertain. The V gene lost 2 bases and the J gene lost 0 bases, with 14 bases spanning the gap. CDR1 is MNHEY and CDR2 is SVGEGT in the germline V gene. The CDR3 is 17 amino acids. CDR3 nucleotides: TGTGCCAGCAGTTACCTCCGACTGAAAGACTCTGGAAACACCATATATTTT. Protein product: CASSYLRLKDSGNTIYF.

This rearrangement joins TRBV19 to TRBJ2-5, with 14 bases lining up with TRBD2. This CDR3 has 16 residues. Germline loops: CDR1 LNHDA, CDR2 SQIVND (reference sequence). The V gene end was trimmed by 2 bases and the J gene end by 4 bases; junction bases not matched to a gene: 3. The CDR3, as DNA: TGTGCCAGTAGTATAAGCGGGACTAGCGGGGGAGAGACCCAGTACTTC. Translation: CASSISGTSGGETQYF.

The rearrangement uses TRBV18 and TRBJ1-1; D is perhaps TRBD1 (5 bases). Trimming pared 4 bases from V and 5 bases from J, leaving 14 bases between. The CDR3 has 14 amino acids. The V gene's germline CDR1 is KGHSH and CDR2 LQKENI. The DNA for the CDR3 is TGTGCCAGCTCACTCGGAGGGGAGGTGACTGAAGCTTTCTTT. The encoded protein is CASSLGGEVTEAFF.

The genes are TRBV27 and TRBJ2-1; 7 bases agree with TRBD2. With 4 bases clipped from V and 2 bases from J, the junction kept 5 bases outside the gene matches. CDR1 and CDR2 (germline): MNHEY, SMNVEV (reference sequence). The CDR3 consists of 15 residues. The CDR3 DNA reads TGTGCCAGCAGTTCGGCGGGAGTCCCCTACAATGAGCAGTTCTTC. Encoded protein: CASSSAGVPYNEQFF.

This clone was seen once. The CDR3 loop reads CASSPWDRGGLPTDTQYF. CDR3 sequence (DNA): TGTGCCAGCAGCCCTTGGGATCGGGGGGGGCTCCCCACAGATACGCAGTATTTT. The chain uses TRBV5-5 and TRBJ2-3, with 8 bases fitting TRBD2. CDR3 length: 18 residues. With 4 bases clipped from V and 2 bases from J, the junction kept 15 bases outside the gene matches. Germline values: CDR1 SGHKS, CDR2 YYEKEE (reference sequence). Combining the CDR3 with reference TRBV5-5 and TRBJ2-3 gives the whole variable domain DAGVTQSPTHLIKTRGQQVTLRCSPISGHKSVSWYQQVLGQGPQFIFQYYEKEERGRGNFPDRFSARQFPNYSSELNVNALLLGDSALYLCASSPWDRGGLPTDTQYFGPGTRLTVL.

The chain recombines TRBV15 with TRBJ2-7, with D possibly TRBD2 on 5 matching bases. Germline V gives CDR1 LNHNV, CDR2 YYDKDF (reference sequence). CDR3 size: 14 residues. Trimming cost V 6 bases and J 0 bases, with 12 bases left between them. The CDR3 reads CATRRDGISYEQYF. The DNA for the CDR3 is TGTGCCACCAGACGTGACGGGATCTCCTACGAGCAGTACTTC.

The V call is TRBV11-2, the J call TRBJ1-4; 7 nucleotides align to TRBD1. The germline CDR1 and CDR2 sequences are SGHAT and FQNNGV. This CDR3 comprises 14 residues. Trimming cost V 2 bases and J 8 bases; bases outside gene matches: 5. CDR3 nucleotide sequence: TGTGCCAGCAGCTTAAGACAGGGAGGAGAAAAACTGTTTTTT. Translating it yields CASSLRQGGEKLFF.

V and J are TRBV6-5 and TRBJ1-4; 9 bases agree with TRBD1. CDR1 is MNHEY and CDR2 is SVGAGI in the germline V gene. Trimming took 1 base from V and 10 from J; bases not matched to a gene: 10. The CDR3 contains 16 residues. The CDR3 DNA reads as TGTGCCAGCAGTTACTTGGGGGACAGGGTACGAGGAAAACTGTTTTTT. Its protein is CASSYLGDRVRGKLFF.

The rearrangement uses TRBV19 and TRBJ1-5; 9 bases fit TRBD1. Trimming cost V 1 base and J 2 bases; bases outside gene matches: 6. Germline V lookup: CDR1 LNHDA, CDR2 SQIVND (reference sequence). The CDR3 runs 17 residues. The CDR3 DNA sequence: TGTGCCAGTAGTATAGGCCCTACAGGGGGCGGCAATCAGCCCCAGCATTTT. This encodes CASSIGPTGGGNQPQHF. The entire variable domain, with the rest obtained from reference TRBV19 and TRBJ1-5, is as follows: DGGITQSPKYLFRKEGQNVTLSCEQNLNHDAMYWYRQDPGQGLRLIYYSQIVNDFQKGDIAEGYSVSREKKESFPLTVTSAQKNPTAFYLCASSIGPTGGGNQPQHFGDGTRLSIL.

The V call is TRBV7-7, the J call TRBJ2-3; tentatively, D is TRBD1 (6 bases). V shed 2 bases and J shed 2 bases, with 11 bases lying between them. Germline V CDR1 and CDR2: SSHAT, FNYEAQ (reference sequence). The CDR3 loop spans 15 amino acids. The CDR3 region is CASSLTGQNTDTQYF. The CDR3 DNA follows: TGTGCCAGCAGCTTAACGGGACAAAACACAGATACGCAGTATTTT.

This chain uses TRBV27 with TRBJ1-6; D is unresolved. V gave up 3 bases and J gave up 14 bases, with 17 bases separating them. CDR1 MNHEY and CDR2 SMNVEV come from the germline V gene (reference sequence). The CDR3 has 14 amino acids. In nucleotides, the CDR3 is TGTGCCAGCAGTTTGGTAGCGGGCCGGATGACCCTCCACTTT. It codes for CASSLVAGRMTLHF.